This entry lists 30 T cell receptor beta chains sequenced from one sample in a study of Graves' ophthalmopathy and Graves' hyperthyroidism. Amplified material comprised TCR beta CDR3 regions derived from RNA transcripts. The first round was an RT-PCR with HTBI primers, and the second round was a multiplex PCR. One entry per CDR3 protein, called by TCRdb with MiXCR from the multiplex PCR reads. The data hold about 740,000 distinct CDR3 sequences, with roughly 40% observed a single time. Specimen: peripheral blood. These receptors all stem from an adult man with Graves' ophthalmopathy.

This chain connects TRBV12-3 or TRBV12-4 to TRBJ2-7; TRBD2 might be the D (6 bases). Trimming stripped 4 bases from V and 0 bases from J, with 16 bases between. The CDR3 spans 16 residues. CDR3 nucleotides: TGTGCCAGCAGTTACTCACGGAGGGGCTCCTCCTACGAGCAGTACTTC. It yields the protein CASSYSRRGSSYEQYF.

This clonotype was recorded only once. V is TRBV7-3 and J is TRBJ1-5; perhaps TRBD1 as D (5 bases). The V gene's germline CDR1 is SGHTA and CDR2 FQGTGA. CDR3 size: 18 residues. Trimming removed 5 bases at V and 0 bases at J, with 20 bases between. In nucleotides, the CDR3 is TGTGCCAGCAGCCACCCGTTGGACAAGTCCCATAGCAATCAGCCCCAGCATTTT. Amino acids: CASSHPLDKSHSNQPQHF.

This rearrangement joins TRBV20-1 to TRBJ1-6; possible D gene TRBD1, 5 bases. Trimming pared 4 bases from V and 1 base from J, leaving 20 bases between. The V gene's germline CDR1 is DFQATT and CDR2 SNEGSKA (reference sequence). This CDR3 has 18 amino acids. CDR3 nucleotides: TGCAGTGCTACCCACACTAGCGGGGGATCATCCTATAATTCACCCCTCCACTTT. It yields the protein CSATHTSGGSSYNSPLHF.

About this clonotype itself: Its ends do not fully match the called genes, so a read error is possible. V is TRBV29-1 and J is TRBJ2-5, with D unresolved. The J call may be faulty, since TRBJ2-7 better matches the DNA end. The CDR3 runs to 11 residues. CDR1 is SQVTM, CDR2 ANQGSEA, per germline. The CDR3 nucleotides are TGTGCCTGGAGTGTCGGGTACGAGCAGTACTTC. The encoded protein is CAWSVGYEQYF.

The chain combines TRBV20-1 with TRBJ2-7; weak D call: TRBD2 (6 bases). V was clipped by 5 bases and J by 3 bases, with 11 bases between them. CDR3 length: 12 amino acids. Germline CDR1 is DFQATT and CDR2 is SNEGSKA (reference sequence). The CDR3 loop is CSASISGYEQYF. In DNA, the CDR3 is TGCAGTGCTTCAATTAGCGGCTACGAGCAGTACTTC.

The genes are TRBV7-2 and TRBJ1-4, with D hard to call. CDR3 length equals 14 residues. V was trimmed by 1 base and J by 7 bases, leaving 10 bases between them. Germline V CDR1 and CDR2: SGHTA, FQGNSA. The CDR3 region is CASSLVGVGEKLFF. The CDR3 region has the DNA TGTGCCAGCAGCTTAGTTGGGGTTGGTGAAAAACTGTTTTTT.

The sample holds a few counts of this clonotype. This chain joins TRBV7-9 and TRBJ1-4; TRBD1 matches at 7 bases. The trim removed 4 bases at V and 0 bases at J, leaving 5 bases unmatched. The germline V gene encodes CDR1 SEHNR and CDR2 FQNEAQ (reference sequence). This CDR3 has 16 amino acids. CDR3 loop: CASSSTGSATNEKLFF. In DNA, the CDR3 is TGTGCCAGCAGCTCGACAGGGTCTGCAACTAATGAAAAACTGTTTTTT.

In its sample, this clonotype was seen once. The chain's CDR3 is CASSERGNEQFF. DNA for the CDR3: TGTGCCAGCAGTGAACGGGGGAATGAGCAGTTCTTT. The chain combines TRBV2 with TRBJ1-1; maybe TRBD1 (5 bases). Per germline, CDR1 SNHLY and CDR2 FYNNEI. The CDR3 runs to 12 residues. The V end was cut by 2 bases, the J end by 14 bases, with 15 bases between.

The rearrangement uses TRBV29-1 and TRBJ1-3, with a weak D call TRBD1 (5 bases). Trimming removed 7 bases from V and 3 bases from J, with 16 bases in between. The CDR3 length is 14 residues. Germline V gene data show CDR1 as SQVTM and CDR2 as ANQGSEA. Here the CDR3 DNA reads TGCAGCGGTGTAGCGGGGGAAGGTGGAAACACCATATATTTT. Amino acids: CSGVAGEGGNTIYF.

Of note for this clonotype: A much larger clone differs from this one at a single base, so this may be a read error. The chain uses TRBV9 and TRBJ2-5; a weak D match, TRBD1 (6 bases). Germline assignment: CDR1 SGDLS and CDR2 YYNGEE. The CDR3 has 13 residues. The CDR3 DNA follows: TGTGCCAGCAGCAGGGGGTACCAAGAGGCCCAGTACTTC. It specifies CASSRGYQEAQYF.

The CDR3 loop is CATSRGTDQPEAFF. As DNA, the CDR3 is TGTGCCACCAGCAGAGGGACTGACCAACCTGAAGCTTTCTTT. The V and J genes are TRBV15 and TRBJ1-1; unclear D gene. The CDR3 length is 14 residues. V was cut by 1 base and J by 6 bases, with 12 bases left in between. The germline CDR1 and CDR2 sequences are LNHNV and YYDKDF (reference sequence).

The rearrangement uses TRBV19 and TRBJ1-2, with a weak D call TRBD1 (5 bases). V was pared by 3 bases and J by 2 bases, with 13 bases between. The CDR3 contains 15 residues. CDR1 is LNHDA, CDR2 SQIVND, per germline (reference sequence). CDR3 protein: CASSIPDRENYGYTF. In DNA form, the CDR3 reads TGTGCCAGTAGTATCCCCGACAGAGAGAACTATGGCTACACCTTC.

In DNA, the CDR3 is TGTGCCAGCAGCTTAAGACGTGCGAACACTGAAGCTTTCTTT. Its protein product is CASSLRRANTEAFF. The chain couples TRBV7-3 to TRBJ1-1; the D is unclear. Germline loops: CDR1 SGHTA, CDR2 FQGTGA. With 1 base removed from V and 1 base from J, the gap between germline ends came to 7 bases. This CDR3 has 14 amino acids.

DNA of the CDR3: TGTGCCAGCAGTGAAGGAGGAGACAGGGGCTGGGAACAAGAGACCCAGTACTTC. This sequence encodes CASSEGGDRGWEQETQYF. V is TRBV2 and J is TRBJ2-5; 8 bases are a match to TRBD1. Germline V gene lookup returns CDR1 SNHLY and CDR2 FYNNEI. The CDR3 sequence is 18 residues long. V gave up 1 base and J gave up 2 bases; unmatched junction bases: 12.

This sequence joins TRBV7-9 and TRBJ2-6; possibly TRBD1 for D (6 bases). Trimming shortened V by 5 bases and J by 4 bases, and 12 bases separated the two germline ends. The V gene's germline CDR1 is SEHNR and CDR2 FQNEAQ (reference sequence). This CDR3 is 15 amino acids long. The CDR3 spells CASSRQGQGANVLTF. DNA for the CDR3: TGTGCCAGCAGCCGACAAGGACAGGGGGCCAACGTCCTGACTTTC. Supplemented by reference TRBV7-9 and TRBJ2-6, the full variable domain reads DTGVSQNPRHKITKRGQNVTFRCDPISEHNRLYWYRQTLGQGPEFLTYFQNEAQLEKSRLLSDRFSAERPKGSFSTLEIQRTEQGDSAMYLCASSRQGQGANVLTFGAGSRLTVL.

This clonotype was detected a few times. The CDR3 is CASSRLSGPGELFF. DNA of the CDR3: TGTGCCAGCAGCCGACTTAGCGGACCCGGGGAGCTGTTTTTT. This sequence joins TRBV2 and TRBJ2-2; maybe TRBD2 (6 bases). The CDR3 consists of 14 residues. Germline-derived CDR1 and CDR2 are SNHLY and FYNNEI. Trimming cost V 6 bases and J 6 bases, with 14 bases left between them.

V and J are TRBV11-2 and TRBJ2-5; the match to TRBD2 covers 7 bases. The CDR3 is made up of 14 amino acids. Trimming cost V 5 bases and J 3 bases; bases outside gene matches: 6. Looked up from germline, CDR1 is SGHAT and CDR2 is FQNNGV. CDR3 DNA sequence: TGTGCCAGCAGCCAACCGGCGGGAGAAGAGACCCAGTACTTC. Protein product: CASSQPAGEETQYF.

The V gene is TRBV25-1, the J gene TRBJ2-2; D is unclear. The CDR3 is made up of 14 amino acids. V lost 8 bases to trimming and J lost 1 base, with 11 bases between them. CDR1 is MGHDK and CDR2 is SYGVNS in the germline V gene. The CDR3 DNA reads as TGTGCCAGCGCCCACCGAGGGAACACCGGGGAGCTGTTTTTT. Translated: CASAHRGNTGELFF.

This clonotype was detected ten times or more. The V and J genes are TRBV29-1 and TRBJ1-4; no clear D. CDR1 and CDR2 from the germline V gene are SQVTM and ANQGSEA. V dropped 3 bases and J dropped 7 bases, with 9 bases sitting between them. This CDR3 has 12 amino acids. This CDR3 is CSVDLGVEKLFF. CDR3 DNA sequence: TGCAGCGTTGATCTTGGGGTTGAAAAACTGTTTTTT.

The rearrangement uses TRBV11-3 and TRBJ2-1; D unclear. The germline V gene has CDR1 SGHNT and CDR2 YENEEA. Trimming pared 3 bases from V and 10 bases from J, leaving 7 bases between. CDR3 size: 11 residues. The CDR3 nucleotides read TGTGCCAGCAGCTTGGGGTTGGAGCAGTTCTTC. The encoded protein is CASSLGLEQFF. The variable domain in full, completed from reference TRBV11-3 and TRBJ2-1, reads EAGVVQSPRYKIIEKKQPVAFWCNPISGHNTLYWYLQNLGQGPELLIRYENEEAVDDSQLPKDRFSAERLKGVDSTLKIQPAELGDSAVYLCASSLGLEQFFGPGTRLTVL.

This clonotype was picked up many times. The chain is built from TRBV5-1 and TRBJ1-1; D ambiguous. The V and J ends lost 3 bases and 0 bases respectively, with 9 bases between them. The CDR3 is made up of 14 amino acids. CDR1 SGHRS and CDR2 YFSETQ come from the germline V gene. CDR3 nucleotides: TGCGCCAGCAGCTCGGGGTTCTTGAACACTGAAGCTTTCTTT. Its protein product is CASSSGFLNTEAFF.

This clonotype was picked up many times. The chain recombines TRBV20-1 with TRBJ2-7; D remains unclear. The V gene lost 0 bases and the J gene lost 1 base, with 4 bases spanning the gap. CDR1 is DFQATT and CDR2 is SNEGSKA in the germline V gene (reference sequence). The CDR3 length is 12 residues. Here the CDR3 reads CSAREMSYEQYF. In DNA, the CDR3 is TGCAGTGCTAGAGAGATGTCCTACGAGCAGTACTTC.

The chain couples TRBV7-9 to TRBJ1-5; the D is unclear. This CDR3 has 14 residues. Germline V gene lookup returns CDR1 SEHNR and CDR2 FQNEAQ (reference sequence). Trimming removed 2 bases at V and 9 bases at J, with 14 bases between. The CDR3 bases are TGTGCCAGCAGCTTATGGGGAGCCTCAGGGCCCCAGCATTTT. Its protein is CASSLWGASGPQHF. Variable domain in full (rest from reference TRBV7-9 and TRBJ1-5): DTGVSQNPRHKITKRGQNVTFRCDPISEHNRLYWYRQTLGQGPEFLTYFQNEAQLEKSRLLSDRFSAERPKGSFSTLEIQRTEQGDSAMYLCASSLWGASGPQHFGDGTRLSIL.

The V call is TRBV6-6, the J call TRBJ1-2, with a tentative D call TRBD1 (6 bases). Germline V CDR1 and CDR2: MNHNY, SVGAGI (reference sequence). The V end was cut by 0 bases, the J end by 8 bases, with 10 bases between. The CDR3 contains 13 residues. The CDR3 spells CASSYSQGTGYTF. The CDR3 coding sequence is TGTGCCAGCAGTTACTCCCAGGGGACGGGCTACACCTTC.

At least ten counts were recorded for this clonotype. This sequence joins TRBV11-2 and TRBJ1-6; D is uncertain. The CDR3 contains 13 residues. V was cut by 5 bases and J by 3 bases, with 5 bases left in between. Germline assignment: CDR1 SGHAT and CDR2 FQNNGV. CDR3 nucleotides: TGTGCCAGCAGCGGAGACTATAATTCACCCCTCCACTTT. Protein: CASSGDYNSPLHF.

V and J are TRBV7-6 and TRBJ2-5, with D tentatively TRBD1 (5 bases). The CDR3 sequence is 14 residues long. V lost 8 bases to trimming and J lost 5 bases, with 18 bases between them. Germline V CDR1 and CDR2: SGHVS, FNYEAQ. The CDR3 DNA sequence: TGTGCCAGCGGACAACAGGTCCTCGGGGAGACCCAGTACTTC. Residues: CASGQQVLGETQYF.

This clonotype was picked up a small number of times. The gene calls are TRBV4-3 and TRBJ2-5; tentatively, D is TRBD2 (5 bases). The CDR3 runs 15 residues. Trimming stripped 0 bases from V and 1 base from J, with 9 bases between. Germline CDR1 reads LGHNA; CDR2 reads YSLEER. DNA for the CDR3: TGCGCCAGCAGCCAAGATCACAGCGGCCAAGAGACCCAGTACTTC. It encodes CASSQDHSGQETQYF.

CDR3 sequence reads: CASSQGQGAFHEQYF. The CDR3 nucleotides read TGTGCCAGCAGCCAAGGACAGGGGGCCTTTCACGAGCAGTACTTC. V gene TRBV14 combines with J gene TRBJ2-7, with TRBD1 matching 10 bases. The length of the CDR3 is 15 residues. The ends lost 1 base at V and 5 bases at J; junction bases unmatched: 5. Per germline, CDR1 SGHDN and CDR2 FVKESK.

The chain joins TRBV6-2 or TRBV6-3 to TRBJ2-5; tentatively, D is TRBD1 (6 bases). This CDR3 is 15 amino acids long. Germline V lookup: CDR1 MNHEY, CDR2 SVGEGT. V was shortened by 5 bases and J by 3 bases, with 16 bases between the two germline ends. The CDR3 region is CASSPTGHAKETQYF. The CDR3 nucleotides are TGTGCCAGCAGTCCCACAGGGCACGCGAAAGAGACCCAGTACTTC.

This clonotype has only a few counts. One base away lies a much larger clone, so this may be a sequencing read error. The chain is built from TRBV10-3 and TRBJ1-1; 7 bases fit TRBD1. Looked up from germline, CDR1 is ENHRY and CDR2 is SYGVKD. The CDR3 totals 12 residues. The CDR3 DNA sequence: TGTGCCGTCAGTGAGTCTGCAGGGGGGGCTTTCTTT. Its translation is CAVSESAGGAFF.